This T cell receptor beta chain was documented in a study of T cells in Graves' hyperthyroidism and ophthalmopathy. Study-wide context: Peripheral blood draws took place at initial diagnosis, ahead of any treatment.

From RNA transcripts, TCR beta CDR3 regions were amplified. The primer set for the first-round RT-PCR of the TCR CDR3 was HTBI. TCRdb independently ran MiXCR on the multiplex PCR reads; one entry per CDR3 protein. In the table there are roughly 200,000 distinct CDR3 sequences, about 17% of which are singletons. Of note for this clonotype: The antigen remains unidentified.

Lactation, pregnancy, other autoimmune disease or uncontrolled infection led to exclusion of patients. Diagnoses were made from clinical symptoms, serum measures (thyroxine and TRAb), thyroid ultrasound and orbital computed tomography. General study results and limits: Patients with ophthalmopathy were separated from those with stable hyperthyroidism by a 13 V-J model.

Germline CDR1 is SQVTM and CDR2 is ANQGSEA. J was trimmed by 3 bases and V by 4 bases; bases with no gene match: 5. This CDR3 contains 13 residues. This clonotype was sampled from a middle-aged man with Graves' hyperthyroidism. The sequenced material came from blood. The V gene is TRBV29-1, the J gene TRBJ2-5; 7 bases are a match to TRBD1. The CDR3 DNA sequence: TGCAGCGTTGCCGGGACAGCAAAAGAGACCCAGTACTTC. Its protein product is CSVAGTAKETQYF.